A selection of T cell receptor beta chains follows, all from one sample in a study of OX40 agonist ivuxolimab in advanced cancers. Clones were sequenced by immunoSEQ multiplex PCR, and TCRdb holds only the in-frame ones, with some missing. The table includes 65,000 to 80,000 clones, about 86% detected once. This specimen was CD4+ or CD8+ T cells sorted from blood, taken in a trial of the OX40 agonist ivuxolimab. These receptors were collected from an adult with an advanced solid tumor such as melanoma, head and neck, liver or kidney cancer. The CDR3 runs from the conserved cysteine through the conserved F or W. The D gene is left open where the match is weak. Clone size is not always given. Where it is, it says once, few, many or a class for expanded clones.

d_call clone_size j_call v_call cdr3_aa cdr3_nt
. . TRBJ2-6 TRBV19 CASGRHLSGANVLTF TGTGCCAGTGGCAGACATCTTTCTGGGGCCAACGTCCTGACTTTC
. . TRBJ2-7 TRBV18 CASSPSGPRRDEQYF TGTGCCAGCTCACCGTCCGGGCCTCGCCGCGACGAGCAGTACTTC
. . TRBJ2-3 TRBV27 CASSPWGQSGYTQYF TGTGCCAGCAGTCCATGGGGACAATCGGGGTATACGCAGTATTTT
. . TRBJ2-2 TRBV19 CASSMKQFVGTGELFF TGTGCCAGTAGTATGAAGCAGTTCGTGGGCACCGGGGAGCTGTTTTTT
. . TRBJ1-5 TRBV25-1 CASAGQHSNQPQHF TGTGCCAGCGCGGGACAACATAGCAATCAGCCCCAGCATTTT
. once TRBJ1-1 TRBV9 CASSVGMDPHLEAFF TGTGCCAGCAGCGTAGGTATGGATCCCCACCTTGAAGCTTTCTTT
TRBD1 . TRBJ1-6 TRBV10-3 CASTVDLGQYNSPLHF TGTGCCAGCACGGTGGATCTGGGACAGTATAATTCACCCCTCCACTTT
TRBD1 . TRBJ2-5 TRBV11-2 CASSSGTGGETQYF TGTGCCAGCAGCTCCGGGACAGGGGGAGAGACCCAGTACTTC
. few TRBJ1-5 TRBV2 CASKTDSNQPQHF TGTGCCAGCAAGACCGACAGCAATCAGCCCCAGCATTTT
. once TRBJ1-2 TRBV6-5 CASSYSYRSYGYTF TGTGCCAGCAGTTACTCGTACAGAAGTTATGGCTACACCTTC
TRBD2 . TRBJ2-1 TRBV18 CASSPSGTTYNEQFF TGTGCCAGCTCACCAAGCGGGACTACCTACAATGAGCAGTTCTTC
TRBD1 . TRBJ2-7 TRBV6-6 CASSSPDRGSYEQYF TGTGCCAGCAGCTCCCCGGACAGGGGATCGTACGAGCAGTACTTC
TRBD1 . TRBJ1-2 TRBV9 CASSGTGGPAAPNYGYTF TGTGCCAGCAGCGGGACAGGGGGGCCGGCCGCCCCTAACTATGGCTACACCTTC
TRBD1 . TRBJ1-1 TRBV19 CASSQDRADAFF TGTGCCAGTAGTCAAGACAGGGCGGACGCTTTCTTT
. . TRBJ1-3 TRBV9 CASSPETGRGNTIYF TGTGCCAGCAGCCCCGAGACAGGCCGTGGAAACACCATATATTTT
. . TRBJ2-1 TRBV11-2 CASSSGTSPYSYNEQFF TGTGCCAGCAGCTCCGGGACTTCCCCCTACTCCTACAATGAGCAGTTCTTC
. . TRBJ1-2 TRBV7-2 CASSQQAPYGYTF TGTGCCAGCAGCCAACAGGCGCCCTATGGCTACACCTTC
. many TRBJ2-7 TRBV2 CASSDGVSYEQYF TGTGCCAGCAGTGACGGGGTAAGCTACGAGCAGTACTTC
. few TRBJ1-2 TRBV7-9 CASSLDGGTYGYTF TGTGCCAGCAGCTTAGACGGGGGGACCTATGGCTACACCTTC
. . TRBJ2-1 TRBV4-3 CASSQEIYNEQFF TGCGCCAGCAGCCAAGAGATCTACAATGAGCAGTTCTTC
TRBD1 once TRBJ2-7 TRBV6-6 CASRRDSFYEQYF TGTGCCAGCAGACGGGACAGTTTCTACGAGCAGTACTTC
TRBD2 . TRBJ2-2 TRBV18 CASSPPVLAGVGGELFF TGTGCCAGCTCACCACCGGTTCTAGCGGGAGTAGGCGGGGAGCTGTTTTTT
. . TRBJ2-5 TRBV2 CASGAGELWTQYF TGTGCCAGCGGGGCCGGGGAGCTTTGGACCCAGTACTTC
. . TRBJ2-1 TRBV29-1 CSVSSQASYNEQFF TGCAGCGTTAGTTCGCAGGCCTCCTACAATGAGCAGTTCTTC
TRBD1 . TRBJ1-6 TRBV19 CASSRGDRGGSPLHF TGTGCCAGTAGTAGGGGGGACAGGGGTGGTTCACCCCTCCACTTT
. . TRBJ2-1 TRBV4-2 CASSQAGTGLNEQFF TGTGCCAGCAGCCAAGCCGGGACCGGCCTTAATGAGCAGTTCTTC
TRBD2 . TRBJ2-7 TRBV19 CASTQTSGSLSYEQYF TGTGCCAGTACCCAGACTAGCGGGTCGCTATCTTACGAGCAGTACTTC
TRBD1 once TRBJ1-4 TRBV18 CASSAGTGSEKLFF TGTGCCAGCTCAGCGGGGACAGGCAGTGAAAAACTGTTTTTT
. many TRBJ1-5 TRBV30 CAWSSSSNQPQHF TGTGCCTGGAGCAGTTCCAGCAATCAGCCCCAGCATTTT
TRBD2 . TRBJ2-3 TRBV7-2 CASSSTGLAGPTDTQYF TGTGCCAGCAGCTCTACAGGACTAGCGGGACCCACAGATACGCAGTATTTT
. . TRBJ2-2 TRBV7-3 CASSLSGYTGELFF TGTGCCAGCAGCTTAAGTGGGTACACCGGGGAGCTGTTTTTT
. . TRBJ2-5 TRBV7-7 CASSPLQGGETQYF TGTGCCAGCAGCCCCCTACAGGGTGGAGAGACCCAGTACTTC
. . TRBJ1-2 TRBV5-4 CASSFWGAWANYGYTF TGTGCCAGCAGCTTTTGGGGGGCGTGGGCTAACTATGGCTACACCTTC
TRBD2 . TRBJ2-7 TRBV27 CASSPASGRAHEQYF TGTGCCAGCAGTCCCGCTAGCGGGAGGGCCCACGAGCAGTACTTC
. few TRBJ2-7 TRBV2 CASTERTYEQYF TGTGCCAGCACGGAGAGGACGTACGAGCAGTACTTC
TRBD1 . TRBJ1-5 TRBV18 CASSPDRGRSQPQHF TGTGCCAGCTCTCCAGACAGGGGTCGAAGTCAGCCCCAGCATTTT
. . TRBJ1-2 TRBV6-5 CASSYGPGANYGYTF TGTGCCAGCAGTTACGGGCCAGGGGCGAACTATGGCTACACCTTC
TRBD2 . TRBJ2-7 TRBV5-4 CASRPGTSGSYEQYF TGTGCCAGCAGACCCGGGACTAGCGGCTCCTACGAGCAGTACTTC
TRBD1 once TRBJ2-1 TRBV18 CASSLRQGVYNEQFF TGTGCCAGCTCACTACGACAGGGGGTATACAATGAGCAGTTCTTC
. . TRBJ1-1 TRBV5-6 CASSFWGVNTEAFF TGTGCCAGCAGCTTCTGGGGGGTGAACACTGAAGCTTTCTTT
. . TRBJ1-1 TRBV6-1 CASSRLRGTEAFF TGTGCCAGCAGTCGCCTCAGGGGCACTGAAGCTTTCTTT
. . TRBJ2-5 TRBV7-9 CASSLDPGVTQYF TGTGCCAGCAGCTTAGATCCCGGGGTAACCCAGTACTTC
. . TRBJ1-1 TRBV11-2 CASSPLHSSTEAFF TGTGCCAGCAGCCCCCTCCACTCAAGCACTGAAGCTTTCTTT
. . TRBJ2-1 TRBV7-2 CASSLDGGGYNEQFF TGTGCCAGCAGCTTAGACGGGGGTGGCTACAATGAGCAGTTCTTC
TRBD1 . TRBJ1-4 TRBV14 CASSQRQGARELFF TGTGCCAGCAGCCAGAGACAGGGGGCCCGGGAACTGTTTTTT
. . TRBJ1-1 TRBV7-2 CASRAAGSTEAFF TGTGCCAGCAGAGCCGCGGGGTCTACTGAAGCTTTCTTT
TRBD1 . TRBJ2-5 TRBV7-3 CASSRGQGETQYF TGTGCCAGCAGCCGTGGACAGGGGGAGACCCAGTACTTC
. . TRBJ1-3 TRBV14 CASSQRSSGNTIYF TGTGCCAGCAGCCAAAGGAGCTCTGGAAACACCATATATTTT
TRBD2 . TRBJ2-5 TRBV4-2 CASSHGSGRETQYF TGTGCCAGCAGCCATGGTAGCGGGAGGGAGACCCAGTACTTC
. few TRBJ1-5 TRBV4-1 CASSQQGHYSNQPQHF TGCGCCAGCAGCCAACAGGGACACTATAGCAATCAGCCCCAGCATTTT
TRBD1 . TRBJ1-1 TRBV6-1 CASSGPGTGRFEAFF TGTGCCAGCAGTGGCCCCGGGACAGGGAGGTTTGAAGCTTTCTTT
. . TRBJ1-3 TRBV6-1 CASRDSSGNTIYF TGTGCCAGCAGGGACAGCTCTGGAAACACCATATATTTT
TRBD2 few TRBJ2-3 TRBV7-2 CASSFTSGASTDTQYF TGTGCCAGCAGCTTTACTAGCGGGGCTAGCACAGATACGCAGTATTTT
. . TRBJ1-1 TRBV10-3 CAISVRHDPNTEAFF TGTGCCATCAGTGTCCGACACGACCCGAACACTGAAGCTTTCTTT
TRBD2 . TRBJ2-5 TRBV19 CASSIGLAVTQETQYF TGTGCCAGTAGTATTGGACTAGCGGTGACCCAAGAGACCCAGTACTTC
. . TRBJ2-7 TRBV6-6 CASNGQRSSYEQYF TGTGCCAGCAACGGACAGAGGAGCTCCTACGAGCAGTACTTC
. . TRBJ1-1 TRBV11-2 CASSLAPGNSEAFF TGTGCCAGCAGCTTAGCGCCAGGGAATTCGGAAGCTTTCTTT